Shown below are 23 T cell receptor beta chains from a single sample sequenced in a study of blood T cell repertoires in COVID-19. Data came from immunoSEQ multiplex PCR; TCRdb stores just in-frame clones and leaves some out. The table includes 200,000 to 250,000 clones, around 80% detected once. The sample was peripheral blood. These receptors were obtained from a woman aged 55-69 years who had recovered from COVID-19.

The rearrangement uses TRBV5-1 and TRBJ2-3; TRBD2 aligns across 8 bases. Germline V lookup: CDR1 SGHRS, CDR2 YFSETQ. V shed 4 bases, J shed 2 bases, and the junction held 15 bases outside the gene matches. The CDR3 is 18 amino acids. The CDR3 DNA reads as TGCGCCAGCAGCCCACGCAGGTCCAGCGGGGGTAACACAGATACGCAGTATTTT. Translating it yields CASSPRRSSGGNTDTQYF.

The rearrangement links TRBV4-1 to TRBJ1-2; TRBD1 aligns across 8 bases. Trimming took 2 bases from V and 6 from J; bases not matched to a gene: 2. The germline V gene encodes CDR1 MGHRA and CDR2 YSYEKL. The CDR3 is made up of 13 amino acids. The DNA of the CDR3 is TGCGCCAGCAGCCAACCAGGGGGCGATGGCTACACCTTC. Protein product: CASSQPGGDGYTF.

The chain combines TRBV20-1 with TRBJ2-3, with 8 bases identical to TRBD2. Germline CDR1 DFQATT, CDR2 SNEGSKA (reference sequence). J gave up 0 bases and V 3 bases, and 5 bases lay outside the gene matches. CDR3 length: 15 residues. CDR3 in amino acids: CSASRRGGSTDTQYF. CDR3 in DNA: TGCAGTGCTAGTCGTCGGGGGGGGAGCACAGATACGCAGTATTTT.

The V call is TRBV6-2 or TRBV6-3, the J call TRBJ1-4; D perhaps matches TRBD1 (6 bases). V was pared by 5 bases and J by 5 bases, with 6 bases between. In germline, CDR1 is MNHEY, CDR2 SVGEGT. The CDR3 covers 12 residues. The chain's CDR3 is CASSQGNEKLFF. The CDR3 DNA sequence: TGTGCCAGCAGTCAGGGGAATGAAAAACTGTTTTTT.

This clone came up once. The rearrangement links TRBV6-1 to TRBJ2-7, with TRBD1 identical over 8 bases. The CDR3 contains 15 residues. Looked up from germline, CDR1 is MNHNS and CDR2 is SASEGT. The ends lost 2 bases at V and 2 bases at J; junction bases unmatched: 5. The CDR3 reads CASSEWTGNTYEQYF. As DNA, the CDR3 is TGTGCCAGCAGTGAATGGACAGGGAATACCTACGAGCAGTACTTC.

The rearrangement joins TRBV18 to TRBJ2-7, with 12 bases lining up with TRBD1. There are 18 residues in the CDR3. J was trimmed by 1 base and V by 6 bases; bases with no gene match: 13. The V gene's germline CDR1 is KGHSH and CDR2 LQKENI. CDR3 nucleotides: TGTGCCAGCTCCCACGGGACAGGGGGCTTCTTAAATTCCTACGAGCAGTACTTC. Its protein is CASSHGTGGFLNSYEQYF.

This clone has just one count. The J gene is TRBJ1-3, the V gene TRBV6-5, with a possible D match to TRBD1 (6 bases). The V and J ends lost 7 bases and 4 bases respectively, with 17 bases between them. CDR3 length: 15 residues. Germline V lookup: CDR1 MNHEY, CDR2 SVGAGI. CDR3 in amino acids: CASNTNRVPGNTIYF. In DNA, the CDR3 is TGTGCCAGCAACACCAACAGGGTCCCCGGAAACACCATATATTTT.

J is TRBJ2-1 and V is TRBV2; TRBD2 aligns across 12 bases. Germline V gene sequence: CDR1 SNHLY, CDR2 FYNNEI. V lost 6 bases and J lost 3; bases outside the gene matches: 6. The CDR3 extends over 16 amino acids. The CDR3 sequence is CASRRASGGVYNEQFF. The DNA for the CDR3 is TGTGCCAGCAGGAGAGCTAGCGGGGGGGTCTACAATGAGCAGTTCTTC.

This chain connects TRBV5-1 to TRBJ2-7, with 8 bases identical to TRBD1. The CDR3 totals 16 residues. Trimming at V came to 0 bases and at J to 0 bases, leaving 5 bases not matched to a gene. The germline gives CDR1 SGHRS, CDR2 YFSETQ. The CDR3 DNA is TGCGCCAGCAGCTTGGCCGGGACAGGTTTCTCCTACGAGCAGTACTTC. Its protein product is CASSLAGTGFSYEQYF.

CDR3 region: CASSSDTQYF. CDR3 sequence (DNA): TGTGCCAGCAGCTCAGATACGCAGTATTTT. The V gene is TRBV6-4, the J gene TRBJ2-3; D remains ambiguous. Trimming took off 6 bases at V and 4 bases at J, with 2 bases between the two ends. The CDR3 consists of 10 residues. CDR1 is MRHNA, CDR2 SNTAGT, per germline.

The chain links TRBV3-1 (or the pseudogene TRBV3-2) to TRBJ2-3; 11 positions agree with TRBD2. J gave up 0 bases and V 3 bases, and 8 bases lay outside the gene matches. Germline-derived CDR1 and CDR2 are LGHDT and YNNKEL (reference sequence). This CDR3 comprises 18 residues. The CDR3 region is CASSQVGTSGTSTDTQYF. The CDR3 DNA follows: TGTGCCAGCAGCCAGGTCGGGACTAGCGGTACTAGCACAGATACGCAGTATTTT.

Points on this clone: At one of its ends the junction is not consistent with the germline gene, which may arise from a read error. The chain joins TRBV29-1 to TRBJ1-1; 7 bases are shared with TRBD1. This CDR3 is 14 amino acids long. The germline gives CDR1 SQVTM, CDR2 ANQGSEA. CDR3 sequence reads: CSVAVGRGNAEAFF. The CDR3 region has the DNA TGCAGCGTTGCTGTGGGCAGGGGGAACGCTGAAGCTTTCTTT.

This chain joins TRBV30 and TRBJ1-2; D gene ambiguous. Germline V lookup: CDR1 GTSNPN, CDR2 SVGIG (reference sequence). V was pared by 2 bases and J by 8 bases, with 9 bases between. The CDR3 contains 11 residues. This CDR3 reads CAWSTAGGYTF. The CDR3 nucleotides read TGTGCCTGGAGTACCGCGGGGGGCTACACCTTC.

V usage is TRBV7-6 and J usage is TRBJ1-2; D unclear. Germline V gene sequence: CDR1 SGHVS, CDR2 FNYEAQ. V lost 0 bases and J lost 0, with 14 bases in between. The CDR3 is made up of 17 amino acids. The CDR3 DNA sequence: TGTGCCAGCAGCTTAGCGCACCAAGACGGAGCTAACTATGGCTACACCTTC. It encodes CASSLAHQDGANYGYTF.

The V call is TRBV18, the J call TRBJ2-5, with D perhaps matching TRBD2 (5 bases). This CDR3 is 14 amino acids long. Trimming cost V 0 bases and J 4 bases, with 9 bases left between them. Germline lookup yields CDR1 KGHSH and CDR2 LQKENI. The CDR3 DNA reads TGTGCCAGCTCACCACCGGCCGGGATAGAGACCCAGTACTTC. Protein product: CASSPPAGIETQYF.

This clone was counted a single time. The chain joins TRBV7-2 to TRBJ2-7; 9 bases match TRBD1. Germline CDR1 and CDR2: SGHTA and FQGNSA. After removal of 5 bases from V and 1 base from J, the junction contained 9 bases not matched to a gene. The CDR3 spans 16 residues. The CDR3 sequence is CASSPRGQGRSYEQYF. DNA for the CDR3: TGTGCCAGCAGCCCCCGTGGACAGGGGAGGTCCTACGAGCAGTACTTC.

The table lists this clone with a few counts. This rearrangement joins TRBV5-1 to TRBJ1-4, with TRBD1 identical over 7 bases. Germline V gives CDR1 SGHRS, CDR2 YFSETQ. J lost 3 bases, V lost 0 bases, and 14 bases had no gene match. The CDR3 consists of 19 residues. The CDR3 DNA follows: TGCGCCAGCAGCTTGGCCTCGCTCGATAGACAGGGCCCTAATGAAAAACTGTTTTTT. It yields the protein CASSLASLDRQGPNEKLFF.

The CDR3 here is CSVEAGGGGQPQHF. CDR3 DNA: TGCAGCGTTGAAGCGGGGGGGGGAGGTCAGCCCCAGCATTTT. J is TRBJ1-5 and V is TRBV29-1; perhaps TRBD1 as D (5 bases). The CDR3 covers 14 residues. Germline assignment: CDR1 SQVTM and CDR2 ANQGSEA. V lost 1 base and J 6 bases, leaving 13 bases between the germline ends.

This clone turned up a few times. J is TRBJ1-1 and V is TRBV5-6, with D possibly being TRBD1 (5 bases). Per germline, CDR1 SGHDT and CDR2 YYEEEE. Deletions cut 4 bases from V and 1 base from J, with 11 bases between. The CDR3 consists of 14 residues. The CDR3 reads CASSPRQGNTEAFF. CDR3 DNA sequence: TGTGCCAGCAGCCCCCGGCAGGGGAACACTGAAGCTTTCTTT.

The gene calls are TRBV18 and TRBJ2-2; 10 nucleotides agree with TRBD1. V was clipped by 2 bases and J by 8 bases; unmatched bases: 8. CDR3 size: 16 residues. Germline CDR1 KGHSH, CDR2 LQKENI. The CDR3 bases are TGTGCCAGCTCACCAGTCAGACAGGGGGCGCCTGGGGAGCTGTTTTTT. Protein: CASSPVRQGAPGELFF.

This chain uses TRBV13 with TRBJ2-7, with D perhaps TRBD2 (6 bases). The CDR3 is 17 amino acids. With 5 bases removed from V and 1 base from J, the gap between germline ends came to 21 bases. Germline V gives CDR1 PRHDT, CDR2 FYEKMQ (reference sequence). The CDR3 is CASSPVGGDGWSYEQYF. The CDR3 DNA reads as TGTGCCAGCAGCCCCGTTGGAGGGGACGGGTGGTCCTACGAGCAGTACTTC. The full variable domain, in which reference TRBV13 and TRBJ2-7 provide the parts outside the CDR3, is AAGVIQSPRHLIKEKRETATLKCYPIPRHDTVYWYQQGPGQDPQFLISFYEKMQSDKGSIPDRFSAQQFSDYHSELNMSSLELGDSALYFCASSPVGGDGWSYEQYFGPGTRLTVT.

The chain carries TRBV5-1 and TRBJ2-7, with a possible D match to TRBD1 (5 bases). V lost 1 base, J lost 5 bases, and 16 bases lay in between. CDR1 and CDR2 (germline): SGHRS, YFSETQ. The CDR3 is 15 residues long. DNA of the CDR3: TGCGCCAGCAGCTTGCAGCCCACAAGGGGCAACGAGCAGTACTTC. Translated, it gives CASSLQPTRGNEQYF.

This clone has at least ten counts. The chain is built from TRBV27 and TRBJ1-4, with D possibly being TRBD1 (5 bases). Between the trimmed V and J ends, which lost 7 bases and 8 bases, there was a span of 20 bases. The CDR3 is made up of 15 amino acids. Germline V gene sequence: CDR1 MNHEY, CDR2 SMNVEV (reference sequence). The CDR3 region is CASTSPTGGAEKLFF. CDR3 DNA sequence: TGTGCCAGCACCTCTCCTACGGGGGGAGCAGAAAAACTGTTTTTT. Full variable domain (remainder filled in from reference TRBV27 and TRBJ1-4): EAQVTQNPRYLITVTGKKLTVTCSQNMNHEYMSWYRQDPGLGLRQIYYSMNVEVTDKGDVPEGYKVSRKEKRNFPLILESPSPNQTSLYFCASTSPTGGAEKLFFGSGTQLSVL.